A selection of T cell receptor beta chains follows, all from one sample in a study of blood T cell repertoires in COVID-19. Using immunoSEQ multiplex PCR, the repertoire was profiled, and TCRdb retains in-frame clones only, with some absent. The sample comprises some 150,000 clones, 70% to 90% of which are singletons, and around 9.9% rests with the top ten. The sample taken for sequencing was peripheral blood. These receptors were obtained from a woman aged 55-69 years with COVID-19, enrolled during active disease. Each CDR3 is given with its conserved first and last residue. Each record gives: D gene, clone size, CDR3 length, V gene, J gene, CDR3 DNA, CDR3 protein. A D gene is named only where the DNA matches it firmly. The size of a clone is reported for some rows only, either as once, few or many, or as a class for expanded clones.

d_gene: NA
abundance: NA
len: 13
v_gene: TRBV3-1/TRBV3-2
j_gene: TRBJ2-7
CDR3nt: TGTGCCAGCAGCCGCGGGACCCCCTACGAGCAGTACTTC
CDR3aa: CASSRGTPYEQYF

d_gene: NA
abundance: once
len: 12
v_gene: TRBV6-5
j_gene: TRBJ2-5
CDR3nt: TGTGCCAGCTCACGGACTGGGGAGACCCAGTACTTC
CDR3aa: CASSRTGETQYF

d_gene: NA
abundance: NA
len: 12
v_gene: TRBV29-1
j_gene: TRBJ2-7
CDR3nt: TGCAGCGTTACCGCGAGCTCCTACGAGCAGTACTTC
CDR3aa: CSVTASSYEQYF

d_gene: TRBD1
abundance: once
len: 15
v_gene: TRBV19
j_gene: TRBJ1-2
CDR3nt: TGTGCCAGCCAAAAGGACAGGGGGGTTAACTATGGCTACACCTTC
CDR3aa: CASQKDRGVNYGYTF

d_gene: NA
abundance: NA
len: 13
v_gene: TRBV11-3
j_gene: TRBJ1-1
CDR3nt: TGTGCCAGCAGCTTAGGGACACAATTTGAAGCTTTCTTT
CDR3aa: CASSLGTQFEAFF

d_gene: TRBD1
abundance: once
len: 13
v_gene: TRBV27
j_gene: TRBJ2-7
CDR3nt: TGTGCCAGCACCCGGACAGGGAGGTACGAGCAGTACTTC
CDR3aa: CASTRTGRYEQYF

d_gene: TRBD1
abundance: NA
len: 15
v_gene: TRBV6-5
j_gene: TRBJ2-7
CDR3nt: TGTGCCAGCACACAAAATCCGGGACAGCTCTACGAGCAGTACTTC
CDR3aa: CASTQNPGQLYEQYF

d_gene: NA
abundance: NA
len: 13
v_gene: TRBV19
j_gene: TRBJ1-2
CDR3nt: TGTGCCAGTAGTCTATCCAGGGGCGATGGCTACACCTTC
CDR3aa: CASSLSRGDGYTF

d_gene: TRBD1
abundance: NA
len: 13
v_gene: TRBV24-1
j_gene: TRBJ1-5
CDR3nt: TGTGCCACCAGTGATTCAGCGACAGGGGAAGTGGATTTT
CDR3aa: CATSDSATGEVDF

d_gene: NA
abundance: NA
len: 14
v_gene: TRBV4-2
j_gene: TRBJ1-2
CDR3nt: TGTGCCAGCAGCCAAGATGGGGGAGGCTATGGCTACACCTTC
CDR3aa: CASSQDGGGYGYTF

d_gene: TRBD1
abundance: NA
len: 17
v_gene: TRBV27
j_gene: TRBJ1-6
CDR3nt: TGTGCCAGCAGTTTACGGGGAACCGGGACAGGGGGTACACCCCTCCACTTT
CDR3aa: CASSLRGTGTGGTPLHF

d_gene: TRBD2
abundance: NA
len: 15
v_gene: TRBV9
j_gene: TRBJ2-1
CDR3nt: TGTGCCAGCAGCGTGCAGGGAGGGGACTACAATGAGCAGTTCTTC
CDR3aa: CASSVQGGDYNEQFF

d_gene: TRBD1
abundance: NA
len: 15
v_gene: TRBV11-2
j_gene: TRBJ1-6
CDR3nt: TGTGCCAGCAGCTTAGCATGGGACAGCGTTTCACCCCTCCACTTT
CDR3aa: CASSLAWDSVSPLHF

d_gene: NA
abundance: NA
len: 13
v_gene: TRBV21-1
j_gene: TRBJ2-7
CDR3nt: TGTGCCAGCAGCTTACAGGGGGTATACGAGCAGTACTTC
CDR3aa: CASSLQGVYEQYF

d_gene: TRBD2
abundance: NA
len: 16
v_gene: TRBV3-1/TRBV3-2
j_gene: TRBJ2-5
CDR3nt: TGTGCCAGCAGCCAACCCCTGGCGGGGAGGGTGGAGACCCAGTACTTC
CDR3aa: CASSQPLAGRVETQYF

d_gene: NA
abundance: NA
len: 14
v_gene: TRBV6-2/TRBV6-3
j_gene: TRBJ1-4
CDR3nt: TGTGCCAGCAGTTATCGGGGGGTCGACGAAAAACTGTTTTTT
CDR3aa: CASSYRGVDEKLFF

d_gene: TRBD1
abundance: NA
len: 13
v_gene: TRBV20-1
j_gene: TRBJ1-2
CDR3nt: TGCAGTGCTAGTAAAACAGGGGGCAGTGGCTACACCTTC
CDR3aa: CSASKTGGSGYTF

d_gene: TRBD2
abundance: NA
len: 15
v_gene: TRBV2
j_gene: TRBJ2-1
CDR3nt: TGTGCCAGCAGTGTCCGAGCGGGAGGGCCCGATGAGCAGTTCTTC
CDR3aa: CASSVRAGGPDEQFF

d_gene: NA
abundance: NA
len: 13
v_gene: TRBV12-3/TRBV12-4
j_gene: TRBJ1-6
CDR3nt: TGTGCCAGCAGTCCTACAGGGAATTCACCCCTCCACTTT
CDR3aa: CASSPTGNSPLHF

d_gene: TRBD2
abundance: NA
len: 17
v_gene: TRBV4-3
j_gene: TRBJ2-3
CDR3nt: TGCGCCAGCAGCCAAGAAGCCAGCGGGATCACCACAGATACGCAGTATTTT
CDR3aa: CASSQEASGITTDTQYF